Listed below are T cell receptor beta chains from one sample, sequenced in a study of OX40 agonist ivuxolimab in advanced cancers. Profiling relied on immunoSEQ multiplex PCR, and the TCRdb table lists in-frame clones only, not all of them. The repertoire holds 35,000 to 45,000 clones, with 70% to 80% as singletons. Here the sequenced sample was CD4+ or CD8+ T cells sorted from blood, taken in a trial of the OX40 agonist ivuxolimab. These receptors were obtained from an adult with an advanced solid tumor such as melanoma, head and neck, liver or kidney cancer. Each CDR3 is given with its conserved first and last residue. D genes are given only for firm matches. Rows may omit the clone size; those that give it use once, few, many or a size class.

V gene: TRBV15; D gene: NA; CDR3 length: 14; J gene: TRBJ2-7; clone size: few; CDR3 protein: CATSRVGATNEQYF; CDR3 DNA: TGTGCCACCAGCAGAGTAGGCGCAACTAACGAGCAGTACTTC
V gene: TRBV28; D gene: NA; CDR3 length: 17; J gene: TRBJ2-6; clone size: NA; CDR3 protein: CASRPTPGGRGANVLTF; CDR3 DNA: TGTGCCAGCAGACCTACTCCTGGGGGGAGAGGGGCCAACGTCCTGACTTTC
V gene: TRBV28; D gene: TRBD1; CDR3 length: 16; J gene: TRBJ1-2; clone size: NA; CDR3 protein: CASRPQTGDANYGYTF; CDR3 DNA: TGTGCCAGCCGCCCTCAAACAGGGGACGCTAACTATGGCTACACCTTC
V gene: TRBV30; D gene: TRBD2; CDR3 length: 14; J gene: TRBJ2-7; clone size: NA; CDR3 protein: CALASGSMSYEQYF; CDR3 DNA: TGTGCCTTGGCGAGCGGGAGTATGTCCTACGAGCAGTACTTC
V gene: TRBV9; D gene: NA; CDR3 length: 8; J gene: TRBJ2-2; clone size: few; CDR3 protein: CASRKLFF; CDR3 DNA: TGTGCCAGCCGAAAGCTGTTTTTT
V gene: TRBV10-3; D gene: TRBD2; CDR3 length: 16; J gene: TRBJ2-2; clone size: NA; CDR3 protein: CAISTGLAPGTGELFF; CDR3 DNA: TGTGCCATCAGTACGGGACTAGCGCCTGGGACCGGGGAGCTGTTTTTT
V gene: TRBV6-5; D gene: TRBD1; CDR3 length: 14; J gene: TRBJ1-1; clone size: NA; CDR3 protein: CASSQRQGNTEAFF; CDR3 DNA: TGTGCCAGCAGTCAGCGACAGGGGAACACTGAAGCTTTCTTT
V gene: TRBV27; D gene: TRBD2; CDR3 length: 20; J gene: TRBJ2-1; clone size: NA; CDR3 protein: CASSLKSGLAGGGSYNEQFF; CDR3 DNA: TGTGCCAGCAGTTTGAAATCGGGACTAGCGGGAGGGGGCTCCTACAATGAGCAGTTCTTC
V gene: TRBV7-2; D gene: NA; CDR3 length: 15; J gene: TRBJ2-1; clone size: once; CDR3 protein: CASSLAYDSYNEQFF; CDR3 DNA: TGTGCCAGCAGCTTAGCTTATGATTCCTACAATGAGCAGTTCTTC
V gene: TRBV5-1; D gene: NA; CDR3 length: 13; J gene: TRBJ2-1; clone size: NA; CDR3 protein: CASSLQGGDEQFF; CDR3 DNA: TGCGCCAGCAGCTTGCAGGGTGGAGATGAGCAGTTCTTC
V gene: TRBV7-3; D gene: TRBD2; CDR3 length: 15; J gene: TRBJ2-1; clone size: NA; CDR3 protein: CASSPRTSGYNEQFF; CDR3 DNA: TGTGCCAGCAGCCCTCGGACTAGCGGTTACAATGAGCAGTTCTTC
V gene: TRBV6-5; D gene: TRBD1; CDR3 length: 14; J gene: TRBJ2-7; clone size: NA; CDR3 protein: CASRGGQASYEQYF; CDR3 DNA: TGTGCCAGCAGAGGGGGACAGGCCTCCTACGAGCAGTACTTC
V gene: TRBV27; D gene: NA; CDR3 length: 14; J gene: TRBJ1-5; clone size: NA; CDR3 protein: CASRKAGGNQPQHF; CDR3 DNA: TGTGCCAGCAGAAAGGCAGGGGGCAATCAGCCCCAGCATTTT
V gene: TRBV7-2; D gene: NA; CDR3 length: 11; J gene: TRBJ1-2; clone size: NA; CDR3 protein: CASSFFYGYTF; CDR3 DNA: TGTGCCAGCAGCTTTTTCTATGGCTACACCTTC
V gene: TRBV5-1; D gene: NA; CDR3 length: 16; J gene: TRBJ1-1; clone size: NA; CDR3 protein: CASSSGGSDRNTEAFF; CDR3 DNA: TGCGCCAGCAGCTCGGGGGGATCCGACAGGAACACTGAAGCTTTCTTT
V gene: TRBV15; D gene: NA; CDR3 length: 16; J gene: TRBJ1-2; clone size: once; CDR3 protein: CATSRDGFADNYGYTF; CDR3 DNA: TGTGCCACCAGCAGAGACGGCTTCGCAGATAACTATGGCTACACCTTC
V gene: TRBV5-1; D gene: TRBD1; CDR3 length: 15; J gene: TRBJ2-1; clone size: NA; CDR3 protein: CASSLGDRGSYEQFF; CDR3 DNA: TGCGCCAGCAGCTTGGGGGACAGGGGAAGTTATGAGCAGTTCTTC
V gene: TRBV9; D gene: TRBD1; CDR3 length: 16; J gene: TRBJ2-7; clone size: NA; CDR3 protein: CASSAPDGTGRIEQYF; CDR3 DNA: TGTGCCAGCAGCGCACCCGATGGGACAGGGAGGATCGAGCAGTACTTC
V gene: TRBV7-2; D gene: TRBD1; CDR3 length: 17; J gene: TRBJ2-2; clone size: NA; CDR3 protein: CASSLGQVWKNTGELFF; CDR3 DNA: TGTGCCAGCAGCCTAGGACAGGTGTGGAAGAACACCGGGGAGCTGTTTTTT
V gene: TRBV27; D gene: TRBD2; CDR3 length: 21; J gene: TRBJ2-1; clone size: NA; CDR3 protein: CASSLDPPSLRLAGARNEQFF; CDR3 DNA: TGTGCCAGCAGTTTAGACCCCCCATCTTTAAGACTAGCGGGGGCAAGGAATGAGCAGTTCTTC
V gene: TRBV28; D gene: NA; CDR3 length: 14; J gene: TRBJ1-2; clone size: few; CDR3 protein: CASSRASKDYGYTF; CDR3 DNA: TGTGCCAGCAGCAGGGCCTCCAAGGACTATGGCTACACCTTC
V gene: TRBV2; D gene: TRBD2; CDR3 length: 18; J gene: TRBJ2-1; clone size: NA; CDR3 protein: CASRYPGTSGTNYNEQFF; CDR3 DNA: TGTGCCAGCAGGTACCCTGGGACTAGCGGGACCAACTACAATGAGCAGTTCTTC
V gene: TRBV18; D gene: TRBD1; CDR3 length: 15; J gene: TRBJ2-5; clone size: NA; CDR3 protein: CASSSRQGLQETQYF; CDR3 DNA: TGTGCCAGCTCATCCCGACAGGGGCTCCAAGAGACCCAGTACTTC
V gene: TRBV28; D gene: NA; CDR3 length: 13; J gene: TRBJ2-7; clone size: NA; CDR3 protein: CASSLPPSYEQYF; CDR3 DNA: TGTGCCAGCAGTTTACCCCCTAGTTACGAGCAGTACTTC
V gene: TRBV2; D gene: TRBD2; CDR3 length: 17; J gene: TRBJ2-4; clone size: once; CDR3 protein: CASRPTSSREAKNIQYF; CDR3 DNA: TGTGCCAGCAGACCGACTAGCAGCCGGGAAGCCAAAAACATTCAGTACTTC
V gene: TRBV6-1; D gene: NA; CDR3 length: 14; J gene: TRBJ1-1; clone size: NA; CDR3 protein: CASGWTSGNTEAFF; CDR3 DNA: TGTGCCAGCGGCTGGACAAGTGGAAACACTGAAGCTTTCTTT
V gene: TRBV9; D gene: NA; CDR3 length: 11; J gene: TRBJ2-2; clone size: NA; CDR3 protein: CASSVERELFF; CDR3 DNA: TGTGCCAGCAGCGTAGAAAGGGAGCTGTTTTTT
V gene: TRBV6-6; D gene: NA; CDR3 length: 14; J gene: TRBJ1-5; clone size: few; CDR3 protein: CASSYLDSNQPQHF; CDR3 DNA: TGTGCCAGCAGTTACTTGGATAGCAATCAGCCCCAGCATTTT
V gene: TRBV18; D gene: NA; CDR3 length: 15; J gene: TRBJ2-1; clone size: NA; CDR3 protein: CASSPPGKGSNEQFF; CDR3 DNA: TGTGCCAGCTCACCACCGGGAAAGGGGTCCAATGAGCAGTTCTTC
V gene: TRBV6-5; D gene: NA; CDR3 length: 14; J gene: TRBJ2-7; clone size: NA; CDR3 protein: CASSYSGGVYEQYF; CDR3 DNA: TGTGCCAGCAGTTACTCAGGGGGGGTCTACGAGCAGTACTTC
V gene: TRBV4-1; D gene: NA; CDR3 length: 16; J gene: TRBJ2-1; clone size: NA; CDR3 protein: CASSPPGGSSYNEQFF; CDR3 DNA: TGCGCCAGCAGCCCCCCAGGAGGAAGCTCCTACAATGAGCAGTTCTTC
V gene: TRBV2; D gene: NA; CDR3 length: 15; J gene: TRBJ1-1; clone size: NA; CDR3 protein: CASSETGPMNTEAFF; CDR3 DNA: TGTGCCAGCAGCGAAACAGGGCCCATGAACACTGAAGCTTTCTTT
V gene: TRBV6-4; D gene: NA; CDR3 length: 17; J gene: TRBJ1-2; clone size: NA; CDR3 protein: CASSDSFSTTADYGYTF; CDR3 DNA: TGTGCCAGCAGTGACTCGTTCTCCACGACTGCTGACTATGGCTACACCTTC
V gene: TRBV5-1; D gene: TRBD1; CDR3 length: 16; J gene: TRBJ2-2; clone size: NA; CDR3 protein: CASSSSGQGNTGELFF; CDR3 DNA: TGCGCCAGCAGCTCGTCGGGACAGGGGAACACCGGGGAGCTGTTTTTT
V gene: TRBV6-5; D gene: NA; CDR3 length: 13; J gene: TRBJ1-2; clone size: NA; CDR3 protein: CASSYQGNYGYTF; CDR3 DNA: TGTGCCAGCAGTTACCAGGGTAACTATGGCTACACCTTC
V gene: TRBV7-5; D gene: NA; CDR3 length: 15; J gene: TRBJ2-5; clone size: NA; CDR3 protein: CARSSTTGPQETQYF; CDR3 DNA: TGTGCCAGAAGCTCCACGACAGGACCCCAAGAGACCCAGTACTTC
V gene: TRBV7-3; D gene: NA; CDR3 length: 13; J gene: TRBJ2-5; clone size: NA; CDR3 protein: CASSSFTEETQYF; CDR3 DNA: TGTGCCAGCAGCTCGTTTACCGAAGAGACCCAGTACTTC
V gene: TRBV5-6; D gene: TRBD1; CDR3 length: 15; J gene: TRBJ2-7; clone size: NA; CDR3 protein: CASSFRQGSPYEQYF; CDR3 DNA: TGTGCCAGCAGCTTCAGACAGGGAAGCCCCTACGAGCAGTACTTC
V gene: TRBV5-1; D gene: NA; CDR3 length: 15; J gene: TRBJ2-1; clone size: NA; CDR3 protein: CASSLGRIALNEQFF; CDR3 DNA: TGCGCCAGCAGCTTGGGGAGGATCGCTCTCAATGAGCAGTTCTTC
V gene: TRBV11-2; D gene: TRBD2; CDR3 length: 15; J gene: TRBJ2-1; clone size: NA; CDR3 protein: CASSPLAGGYNEQFF; CDR3 DNA: TGTGCCAGCAGCCCTCTAGCGGGAGGTTACAATGAGCAGTTCTTC
V gene: TRBV28; D gene: NA; CDR3 length: 11; J gene: TRBJ1-2; clone size: NA; CDR3 protein: CASSLFLSYTF; CDR3 DNA: TGTGCCAGCAGTTTATTTCTCTCCTACACCTTC
V gene: TRBV28; D gene: TRBD1; CDR3 length: 15; J gene: TRBJ1-6; clone size: NA; CDR3 protein: CASSRGQTYNSPLHF; CDR3 DNA: TGTGCCAGCAGTAGGGGACAGACCTATAATTCACCCCTCCACTTT